This entry lists 12 T cell receptor beta chains sequenced from one sample in a study of T cells in Graves' hyperthyroidism and ophthalmopathy. The CDR3 regions of TCR beta were amplified from RNA transcripts. With the HTBI primer set, the TCR CDR3 went through a first round of RT-PCR. TCRdb independently ran MiXCR on the multiplex PCR reads; one entry per CDR3 protein. The data show fewer than 400,000 distinct CDR3 sequences, with more than 20% seen just once and about 70% held by the top ten. The sequencing sample was made of blood. These receptors were obtained from a man aged 50-59 years with Graves' hyperthyroidism.

About this clonotype: It may be a read error: a sequence one base away is much more abundant. The V and J genes are TRBV27 and TRBJ2-1; 7 bases fit TRBD2. The CDR3 is 14 residues long. The germline CDR1 and CDR2 sequences are MNHEY and SMNVEV (reference sequence). The CDR3 region is CASSFGRESNVQFF. Written as DNA, the CDR3 is TGTGCCAGCAGTTTTGGGCGGGAGAGCAATGTGCAGTTCTTC.

Ten or more counts support this clonotype. The chain is built from TRBV28 and TRBJ2-5, with a weak D call TRBD2 (6 bases). CDR1 MDHEN and CDR2 SYDVKM come from the germline V gene. With 2 bases removed from V and 5 bases from J, the gap between germline ends came to 12 bases. This CDR3 contains 14 residues. CDR3 sequence (DNA): TGTGCCAGCAGTTTAGGGAGGCAGGTGGAGACCCAGTACTTC. Translated: CASSLGRQVETQYF. Looking up the rest from reference TRBV28 and TRBJ2-5 gives the full variable domain: DVKVTQSSRYLVKRTGEKVFLECVQDMDHENMFWYRQDPGLGLRLIYFSYDVKMKEKGDIPEGYSVSREKKERFSLILESASTNQTSMYLCASSLGRQVETQYFGPGTRLLVL.

CDR3 nucleotide sequence: TGTGCCAGCAGCGTAGCGGCCAGCACCGATGAGCAGTTCTTC. Its protein is CASSVAASTDEQFF. This chain uses TRBV9 with TRBJ2-1, with D hard to call. The CDR3 consists of 14 residues. Germline loops: CDR1 SGDLS, CDR2 YYNGEE. Trimming removed 0 bases from V and 8 bases from J, with 12 bases in between.

This sequence joins TRBV20-1 and TRBJ1-2; 7 bases are a match to TRBD1. CDR3 length equals 14 residues. The V segment lost 1 base and the J segment 3 bases; nucleotides outside the gene matches: 5. The V gene's germline CDR1 is DFQATT and CDR2 SNEGSKA (reference sequence). The CDR3 loop is CSARGRQGHYGYTF. The DNA of the CDR3 is TGCAGTGCTAGAGGTAGACAGGGCCACTATGGCTACACCTTC.

The rearrangement uses TRBV6-1 and TRBJ1-6, with a weak D call TRBD1 (6 bases). CDR3 size: 14 residues. V was cut by 6 bases and J by 7 bases, with 13 bases left in between. Germline V gene data show CDR1 as MNHNS and CDR2 as SASEGT. The CDR3 DNA sequence: TGTGCCAGCAGGCCACGGACAGCAAATTCACCCCTCCACTTT. Its protein product is CASRPRTANSPLHF.

The J gene is TRBJ2-5, the V gene TRBV7-3, with D tentatively TRBD2 (6 bases). CDR3 length equals 14 residues. CDR1 is SGHTA, CDR2 FQGTGA, per germline. Between the trimmed V and J ends, which lost 3 bases and 5 bases, there was a span of 13 bases. CDR3 in DNA: TGTGCCAGCAGCTTCTGGGGGGAAGAGGAGACCCAGTACTTC. Translated: CASSFWGEEETQYF.

This clonotype has ten or more counts. The J gene is TRBJ1-2, the V gene TRBV2; D unclear. Trimming removed 0 bases at V and 6 bases at J, with 8 bases between. Looked up from germline, CDR1 is SNHLY and CDR2 is FYNNEI. CDR3 length equals 13 residues. Here the CDR3 DNA reads TGTGCCAGCAGTGAAGCGCGAAGTGATGGCTACACCTTC. Translation gives CASSEARSDGYTF.

This clonotype was picked up a small number of times. The gene calls are TRBV20-1 and TRBJ1-2, with 8 bases fitting TRBD1. The CDR3 spans 14 residues. From germline, CDR1 is DFQATT and CDR2 SNEGSKA (reference sequence). V lost 6 bases and J lost 4; bases outside the gene matches: 10. CDR3 sequence (DNA): TGCAGTGCCAGGGACAGGAGCCGCTTCTATGGCTACACCTTC. It yields the protein CSARDRSRFYGYTF.

V is TRBV5-8 and J is TRBJ2-3; 8 positions agree with TRBD2. CDR3 length: 15 residues. Germline loops: CDR1 SGHTS, CDR2 YDEGEE. J lost 5 bases, V lost 0 bases, and 5 bases had no gene match. The CDR3 DNA follows: TGTGCCAGCAGCTTGGGAGCGGGAGTGAAAGATACGCAGTATTTT. The encoded protein is CASSLGAGVKDTQYF.

This clonotype was found many times. The rearrangement links TRBV2 to TRBJ1-5; 7 nucleotides agree with TRBD1. CDR1 and CDR2 from the germline V gene are SNHLY and FYNNEI. The CDR3 length is 16 residues. The V segment lost 6 bases and the J segment 2 bases; nucleotides outside the gene matches: 10. DNA for the CDR3: TGTGCCAGCAGGCGGGAGGGGGCGATTGGCAATCAGCCCCAGCATTTT. Protein: CASRREGAIGNQPQHF.

There are many counts of this clonotype. The chain couples TRBV29-1 to TRBJ2-7; maybe TRBD1 (6 bases). Germline V gene lookup returns CDR1 SQVTM and CDR2 ANQGSEA. V gave up 6 bases and J gave up 6 bases, with 15 bases separating them. The CDR3 has 12 residues. As DNA, the CDR3 is TGCAGCGTATGGACAGCCCTAGGCGAGCAGTACTTC. Amino acids: CSVWTALGEQYF.

The sample holds many counts of this clonotype. V usage is TRBV12-3 or TRBV12-4 and J usage is TRBJ1-1; perhaps TRBD1 as D (5 bases). The V and J ends lost 4 bases and 1 base respectively, with 7 bases between them. The CDR3 covers 13 residues. CDR3 sequence: CASSYDRNTEAFF. CDR3 sequence (DNA): TGTGCCAGCAGTTACGACAGGAACACTGAAGCTTTCTTT.